These T cell receptor beta chains were read from a single sample in a study of CD8+ T cells in alopecia areata. Method: immunoSEQ multiplex PCR; TCRdb's copy keeps in-frame clones and lacks some. The table shows some 180,000 clones, with more than 55% occurring only once. Sequenced material: CD8+ T cells sorted from blood. The origin of the receptors is a human donor in good health. Both conserved end residues are trimmed from each CDR3. Fields, in order: J gene, V gene, CDR3 protein.

TRBJ1-1 TRBV25-1 ASSEQGMNTEAF
TRBJ1-4 TRBV7-6 ASSILTGAIGKLF
TRBJ2-5 TRBV7-9 ASSHGSGVETQY
TRBJ2-1 TRBV2 ASSALVWVSYNEQF
TRBJ2-3 TRBV5-4 ASSLGGITTDTQY
TRBJ1-2 TRBV4-1 ASSQTVGYGYT
TRBJ1-5 TRBV27 ASSLNRGGNQPQH
TRBJ2-7 TRBV7-9 ASSPDRPGGEQY
TRBJ1-1 TRBV2 ASSEGTGGGMNTEAF
TRBJ2-1 TRBV27 ASSLSTSGTYNEQF
TRBJ2-7 TRBV5-1 ASRRGSGGYEQY
TRBJ2-1 TRBV29-1 SVESTSGGIYNEQF
TRBJ1-5 TRBV7-8 ASSLFGGASNQPQH
TRBJ2-7 TRBV7-2 ASSSREGDSYEQY
TRBJ2-5 TRBV6-1 ASSSLGGPETQY
TRBJ1-1 TRBV5-6 ASSLGQGVTEAF
TRBJ1-2 TRBV7-9 ASNKDRGYNYGYT
TRBJ2-3 TRBV11-2 ASSLSGSSTDTQY
TRBJ2-1 TRBV7-9 ASSLRDRDNEQF
TRBJ1-4 TRBV7-9 ASSANKLQLF
TRBJ1-2 TRBV9 ASSSGTAGGEGYT